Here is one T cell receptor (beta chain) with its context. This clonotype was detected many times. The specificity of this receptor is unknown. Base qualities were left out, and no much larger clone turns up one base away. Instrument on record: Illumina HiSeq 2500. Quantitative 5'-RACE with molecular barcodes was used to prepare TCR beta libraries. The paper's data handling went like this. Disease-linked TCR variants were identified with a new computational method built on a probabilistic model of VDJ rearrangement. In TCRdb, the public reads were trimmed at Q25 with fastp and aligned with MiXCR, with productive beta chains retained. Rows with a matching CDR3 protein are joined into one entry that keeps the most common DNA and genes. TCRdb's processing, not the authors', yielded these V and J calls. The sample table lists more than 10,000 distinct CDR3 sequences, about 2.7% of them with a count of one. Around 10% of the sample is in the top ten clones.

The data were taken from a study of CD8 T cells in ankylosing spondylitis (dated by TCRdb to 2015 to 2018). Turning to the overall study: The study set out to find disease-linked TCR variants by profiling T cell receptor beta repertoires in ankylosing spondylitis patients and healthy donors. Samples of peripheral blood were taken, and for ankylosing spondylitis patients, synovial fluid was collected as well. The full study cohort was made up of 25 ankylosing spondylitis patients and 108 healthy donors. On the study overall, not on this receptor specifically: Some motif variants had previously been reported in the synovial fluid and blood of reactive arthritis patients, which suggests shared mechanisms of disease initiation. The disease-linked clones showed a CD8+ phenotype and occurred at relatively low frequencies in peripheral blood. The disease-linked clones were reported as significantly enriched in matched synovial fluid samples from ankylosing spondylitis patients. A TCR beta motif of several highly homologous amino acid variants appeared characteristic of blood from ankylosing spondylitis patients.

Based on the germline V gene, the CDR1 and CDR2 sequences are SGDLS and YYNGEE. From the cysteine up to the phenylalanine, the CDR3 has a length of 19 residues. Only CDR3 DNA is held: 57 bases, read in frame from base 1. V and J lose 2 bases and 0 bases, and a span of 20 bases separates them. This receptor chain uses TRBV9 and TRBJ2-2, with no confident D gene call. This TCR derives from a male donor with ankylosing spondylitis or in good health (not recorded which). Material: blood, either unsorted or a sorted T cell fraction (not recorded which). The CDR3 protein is CASSVPGTTHFTNTGELFF. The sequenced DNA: TGTGCCAGCAGCGTCCCGGGCACCACCCACTTTACGAACACCGGGGAGCTGTTTTTT.